The TCR beta chain described here comes from a study of blood T cell repertoires in COVID-19. Study summary: Sites in the United States, Italy and Spain provided acute and convalescent COVID-19 samples. T cells, B-cell-depleted T cells, or PBMCs provided the cDNA or gDNA that served as material.

Germline V gene data show CDR1 as ENHRY and CDR2 as SYGVKD. V was clipped by 6 bases and J by 6 bases; unmatched bases: 3. The CDR3 has 14 residues. Per the authors' pipeline: Researchers report that nucleated cell counts were estimated from reference gene primer amplification. Some clones are missing from TCRdb's copy, which holds only in-frame ones; the method was immunoSEQ multiplex PCR. The V and J calls and clone size are taken from that table; D and trimming were inferred from the DNA. The sample lists 150,000 to 200,000 clones; around 80% were seen once. Recovered status applied to Cohort 3 donors who had two consecutive negative PCRs. It also applied to those with clearance or with symptom resolution.

J is TRBJ2-1 and V is TRBV10-3; TRBD2 agrees at 12 bases. Sequenced: PBMCs or T cells enriched from blood (not recorded which). This TCR was sampled from a man aged 35-49 years who had recovered from COVID-19. The CDR3 coding sequence is TGTGCCATCAGAGGACTAGCGGGGAGCAATGAGCAGTTCTTC. Its protein is CAIRGLAGSNEQFF.